Listed here are 6 T cell receptor beta chains from one sample, sequenced in a study of T-cell memory formation after mild COVID-19. One entry per CDR3 protein, called by TCRdb with MiXCR from the 5' RACE reads. The table shows a few hundred thousand distinct CDR3 sequences, with about 16% occurring only once. The specimen was PBMCs or a T cell subset sorted from them (not recorded which). These receptors all stem from a man in his late teens or twenties who had mild COVID-19 (a few samples of this study predate the infection). Cell type and time point are not known.

This clonotype was seen ten or more times. The chain links TRBV2 to TRBJ1-2; weak D call: TRBD1 (5 bases). Per the germline V gene, CDR1 is SNHLY and CDR2 is FYNNEI. V lost 4 bases and J 3 bases, leaving 9 bases between the germline ends. The CDR3 spans 13 residues. CDR3 DNA: TGTGCCAGCAGTGTAGGGGTTGACTATGGCTACACCTTC. Protein product: CASSVGVDYGYTF.

The V and J genes are TRBV12-3 or TRBV12-4 and TRBJ1-5; D is unresolved. V was shortened by 2 bases and J by 2 bases, with 7 bases between the two germline ends. CDR3 length: 14 residues. The CDR3 nucleotides read TGTGCCAGCAGTTTACCGAGTGGCAATCAGCCCCAGCATTTT. Translated, it gives CASSLPSGNQPQHF.

This clonotype has only a few counts. V is TRBV11-2 and J is TRBJ2-7; the match to TRBD2 covers 10 bases. Germline CDR1 SGHAT, CDR2 FQNNGV. V lost 1 base to trimming and J lost 0 bases; unmatched junction nucleotides: 12. The CDR3 has 19 amino acids. The CDR3 DNA sequence: TGTGCCAGCAGCTTAGCGGTAGCGGGGGGACCACCAAGCTCCTACGAGCAGTACGTC. Translating gives CASSLAVAGGPPSSYEQYV.

J is TRBJ2-3 and V is TRBV2; 13 bases align to TRBD2. The germline CDR1 and CDR2 sequences are SNHLY and FYNNEI. The V segment lost 5 bases and the J segment 1 base; nucleotides outside the gene matches: 6. The CDR3 consists of 17 residues. The CDR3 bases are TGTGCCAGCAGTCCCTCAGGACTAGCGGGGGGCACAGATACGCAGTATTTT. This sequence encodes CASSPSGLAGGTDTQYF. Filled out from reference TRBV2 and TRBJ2-3, the complete variable domain reads EPEVTQTPSHQVTQMGQEVILRCVPISNHLYFYWYRQILGQKVEFLVSFYNNEISEKSEIFDDQFSVERPDGSNFTLKIRSTKLEDSAMYFCASSPSGLAGGTDTQYFGPGTRLTVL.

This clonotype was seen a handful of times. The chain carries TRBV27 and TRBJ2-2, with D uncertain. Germline V gene lookup returns CDR1 MNHEY and CDR2 SMNVEV (reference sequence). The CDR3 has 14 amino acids. With 6 bases removed from V and 3 bases from J, the gap between germline ends came to 11 bases. This chain's CDR3 is CASRKEIDTGELFF. In DNA form, the CDR3 reads TGTGCCAGCAGGAAAGAGATCGACACCGGGGAGCTGTTTTTT.

The V gene is TRBV29-1, the J gene TRBJ2-7, with TRBD2 matching 9 bases. The germline gives CDR1 SQVTM, CDR2 ANQGSEA. V was pared by 4 bases and J by 6 bases, with 7 bases of the junction left unmatched. The CDR3 covers 13 residues. The CDR3 DNA reads as TGCAGCGTTGTTCGTAGTAGCGGGGGCGAGCAGTACTTC. Translation gives CSVVRSSGGEQYF.